These T cell receptor beta chains were read from a single sample in a study of immune evolution from preneoplasia to lung adenocarcinoma. The protocol was immunoSEQ multiplex PCR, while the TCRdb copy is restricted to in-frame clones and leaves out a portion. The sample carries roughly 4,200 clones, around three quarters recorded once. The sample consisted of FFPE invasive lung adenocarcinoma tissue. Receptors were obtained from a person aged 70 to 85 with invasive lung adenocarcinoma. Some clones in this sample may be carry-over from other donors' samples. The CDR3 runs from the conserved cysteine through the conserved F or W. The D gene is left open where the match is weak. For some rows the clone size is stated as once, few or many, or as a class when expanded; others skip it.

>-|TRBJ2-7|TRBV11-2|-|11
CASSESYEQYF
TGTGCCAGCAGCGAGAGCTACGAGCAGTACTTC
>-|TRBJ2-4|TRBV5-1|-|14
CASSAQGLGNIQYF
TGCGCCAGCAGCGCCCAGGGTCTGGGGAACATTCAGTACTTC
>-|TRBJ2-7|TRBV18|TRBD1|14
CASSPGQASYEQYF
TGTGCCAGCTCACCCGGACAGGCGTCCTACGAGCAGTACTTC
>-|TRBJ2-5|TRBV4-1|TRBD2|17
CASSQDWASGNQETQYF
TGCGCCAGCAGCCAAGATTGGGCTAGCGGGAATCAAGAGACCCAGTACTTC
>once|TRBJ2-1|TRBV9|-|14
CASSLKGVAGEQFF
TGTGCCAGCAGCTTAAAGGGGGTCGCGGGTGAGCAGTTCTTC
>-|TRBJ2-1|TRBV5-1|TRBD2|15
CASSGSGRKDNEQFF
TGCGCCAGCAGCGGTAGCGGGAGGAAGGACAATGAGCAGTTCTTC
>-|TRBJ2-3|TRBV4-1|TRBD2|17
CASSNGLAGDSTDTQYF
TGCGCCAGCAGCAATGGACTAGCGGGAGATTCTACAGATACGCAGTATTTT
>-|TRBJ2-5|TRBV27|TRBD2|15
CASSGVGAGVETQYF
TGTGCCAGCAGTGGAGTGGGAGCGGGAGTAGAGACCCAGTACTTC
>-|TRBJ2-3|TRBV15|TRBD1|14
CATGGQGSTDTQYF
TGTGCCACCGGGGGACAGGGGAGCACAGATACGCAGTATTTT
>-|TRBJ2-1|TRBV5-4|-|13
CASSLTGTNEQFF
TGTGCCAGCAGCTTGACGGGGACCAATGAGCAGTTCTTC
>-|TRBJ1-1|TRBV7-8|TRBD1|13
CASGQERGTEAFF
TGTGCCAGTGGACAGGAAAGAGGGACTGAAGCTTTCTTT
>-|TRBJ2-6|TRBV11-1|-|18
CASSAPSFGTSGANVLTF
TGTGCCAGCAGCGCCCCAAGCTTTGGGACTTCTGGGGCCAACGTCCTGACTTTC
>-|TRBJ2-3|TRBV19|-|14
CASSIGGGTDTQYF
TGTGCCAGTAGTATTGGAGGGGGCACAGATACGCAGTATTTT
>-|TRBJ2-3|TRBV28|TRBD2|16
CASSSSSGTSTDTQYF
TGTGCCAGCAGTTCATCTAGCGGGACCAGCACAGATACGCAGTATTTT
>-|TRBJ2-1|TRBV29-1|TRBD2|15
CSVDRTSVLDNEQFF
TGCAGCGTTGACCGCACTAGCGTATTGGACAATGAGCAGTTCTTC
>-|TRBJ2-2|TRBV11-2|-|13
CASSLKRVGELFF
TGTGCCAGCAGCTTAAAGCGGGTCGGGGAGCTGTTTTTT
>-|TRBJ1-1|TRBV18|TRBD1|15
CASSPGNRGGTEAFF
TGTGCCAGCTCACCGGGGAACAGGGGTGGTACTGAAGCTTTCTTT